This TCR beta chain derives from a study of T-cell reconstitution after alpha-beta-depleted transplantation in children listed by TCRdb under 2016. Describing the broader study: T-cell immune reconstitution after TCRalphabeta/CD19-depleted allogeneic hematopoietic cell transplantation in children was quantitatively tracked in the study by means of TCR repertoire profiling. The full study reports these points: Over subsequent months, a decline in hyperexpanded clone frequencies was noted, and after one year, T-cell counts and TCRbeta diversity were mostly ascribed to newly produced T cells. Apparently early alphabetaT-cell count recovery about two months after transplant reportedly relied on only several hundred rapidly expanded clones derived from non-depleted graft cells. In some patients, the high TCRbeta diversity seen at day 60 was put down to recipient T cells and intrathymic progenitors that had survived conditioning.

The library came from PCR. The data were produced on an Illumina HiSeq 2500. To normalize quantification of the TCRbeta repertoire, the TCR libraries were built with molecular barcoding that relied on unique molecular identifiers. Using fastp trimming at Q25 and MiXCR clonotype assembly, TCRdb reanalyzed the public sequencing data and kept in-frame beta chains. Here each entry gathers all rows of one CDR3 protein and keeps the most common genes and DNA. The sample yields around 500,000 distinct CDR3 sequences; roughly 24% were counted once. The ten largest clones capture 12% to 15% of the sample. V and J are trimmed by 6 bases and 4 bases, and the gene matches miss 8 bases of the junction. The cysteine opens and the phenylalanine closes a CDR3 of 16 amino acids. Left in the record is the CDR3 DNA by itself, 48 bases read in frame from the first base. According to the germline V gene, CDR1 reads SGHTA and CDR2 reads FQGNSA.

This clonotype showed up just a few times. Its antigen is currently not known. Qualities for individual bases were not recorded, and no much larger clone is one base off. What the treatment or condition label conveys for this sample: allogeneic hematopoietic cell transplantation with graft depleted of TCRalphabeta T cells and CD19 B cells. The transplant recipients were children given TCRalphabeta/CD19-depleted allogeneic hematopoietic cell grafts. The chain was built from TRBV7-2 and TRBJ2-3, and TRBD2 aligns with 12 junction nucleotides. The receptor's source is a boy under two years old who had a stem cell transplant for acute myeloid leukemia, so the T cells may come from the graft donor. The sequences come from PBMCs, mostly from graft donor cells, collected 360 days after TCRalphabeta/CD19-depleted stem cell transplant. In nucleotide form, the sequence is TGTGCCAGCAGACTAGCGGGGGGTCGCGGGGCAGATACGCAGTATTTT. Its amino acids are CASRLAGGRGADTQYF.